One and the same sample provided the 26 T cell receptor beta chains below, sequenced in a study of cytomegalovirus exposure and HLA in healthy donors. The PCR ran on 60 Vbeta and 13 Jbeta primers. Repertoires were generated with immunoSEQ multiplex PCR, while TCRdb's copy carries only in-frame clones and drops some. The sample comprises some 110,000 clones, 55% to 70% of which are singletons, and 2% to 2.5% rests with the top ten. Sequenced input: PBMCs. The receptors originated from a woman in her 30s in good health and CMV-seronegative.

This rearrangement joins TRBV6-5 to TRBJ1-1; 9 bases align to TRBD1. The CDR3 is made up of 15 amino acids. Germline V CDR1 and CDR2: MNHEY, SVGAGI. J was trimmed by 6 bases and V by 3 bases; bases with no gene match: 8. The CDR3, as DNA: TGTGCCAGCAGTTATTGGGGACAGGGAACCGCTGAAGCTTTCTTT. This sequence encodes CASSYWGQGTAEAFF.

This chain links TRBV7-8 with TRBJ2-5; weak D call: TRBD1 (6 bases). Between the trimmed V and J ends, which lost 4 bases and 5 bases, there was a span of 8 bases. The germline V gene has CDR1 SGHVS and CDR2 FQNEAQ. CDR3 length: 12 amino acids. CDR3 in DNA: TGTGCCAGCAGCTCGCAGGGGGAGACCCAGTACTTC. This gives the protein CASSSQGETQYF.

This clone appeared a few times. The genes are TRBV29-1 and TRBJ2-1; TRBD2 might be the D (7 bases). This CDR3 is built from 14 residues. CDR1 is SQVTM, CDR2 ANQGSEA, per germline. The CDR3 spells CSPWGGTSYNEQFF. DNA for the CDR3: TGCAGTCCCTGGGGGGGGACATCCTACAATGAGCAGTTCTTC.

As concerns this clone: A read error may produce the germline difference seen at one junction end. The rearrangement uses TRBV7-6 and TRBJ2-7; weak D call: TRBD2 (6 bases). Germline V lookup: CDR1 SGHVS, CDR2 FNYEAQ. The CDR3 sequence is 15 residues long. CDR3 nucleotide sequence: TGTGCCAGCAGGTTAGACGGGACTGAGACCTACGAGCAGTACTTC. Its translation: CASRLDGTETYEQYF.

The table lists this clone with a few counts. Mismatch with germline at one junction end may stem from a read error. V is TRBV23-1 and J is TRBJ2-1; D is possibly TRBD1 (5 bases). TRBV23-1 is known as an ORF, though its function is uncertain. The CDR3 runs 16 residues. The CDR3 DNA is TGCGCCAGCAGCCGTTTACAGGTTTTGTTTCGCAATGACCAGTTCTTC. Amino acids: CASSRLQVLFRNDQFF.

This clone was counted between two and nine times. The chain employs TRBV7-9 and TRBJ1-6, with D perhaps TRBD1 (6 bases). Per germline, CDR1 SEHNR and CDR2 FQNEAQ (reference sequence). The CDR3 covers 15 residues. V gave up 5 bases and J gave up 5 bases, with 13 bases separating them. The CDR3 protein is CASSPTNRDNSPLHF. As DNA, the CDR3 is TGTGCCAGCAGCCCGACCAACAGGGATAATTCACCCCTCCACTTT.

The chain's CDR3 is CASNNGRLGTDTQYF. CDR3 coding DNA: TGTGCCAGCAACAACGGGAGGCTGGGGACAGATACGCAGTATTTT. The V call is TRBV6-5, the J call TRBJ2-3; the match to TRBD2 covers 7 bases. The germline gives CDR1 MNHEY, CDR2 SVGAGI. The CDR3 spans 15 residues. V trimming: 7 bases; J trimming: 3 bases; junction bases outside the gene matches: 10.

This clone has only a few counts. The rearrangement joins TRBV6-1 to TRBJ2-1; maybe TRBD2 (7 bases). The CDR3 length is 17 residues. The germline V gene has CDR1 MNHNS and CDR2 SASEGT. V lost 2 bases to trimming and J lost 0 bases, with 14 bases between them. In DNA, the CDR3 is TGTGCCAGCAGTGAACAAGGGGGAGGGAGCTCCTACAATGAGCAGTTCTTC. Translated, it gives CASSEQGGGSSYNEQFF.

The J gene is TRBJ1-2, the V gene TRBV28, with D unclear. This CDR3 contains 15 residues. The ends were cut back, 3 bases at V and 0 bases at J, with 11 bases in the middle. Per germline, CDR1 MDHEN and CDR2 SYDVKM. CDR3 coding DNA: TGTGCCAGCAGTTTTAACGCACTTACTAACTATGGCTACACCTTC. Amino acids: CASSFNALTNYGYTF.

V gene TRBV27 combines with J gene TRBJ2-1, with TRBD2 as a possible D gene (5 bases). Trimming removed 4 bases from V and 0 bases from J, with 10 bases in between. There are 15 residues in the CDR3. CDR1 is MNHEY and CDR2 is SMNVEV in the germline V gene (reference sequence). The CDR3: CASSYPGSSYNEQFF. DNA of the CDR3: TGTGCCAGCAGTTATCCGGGGAGCTCCTACAATGAGCAGTTCTTC.

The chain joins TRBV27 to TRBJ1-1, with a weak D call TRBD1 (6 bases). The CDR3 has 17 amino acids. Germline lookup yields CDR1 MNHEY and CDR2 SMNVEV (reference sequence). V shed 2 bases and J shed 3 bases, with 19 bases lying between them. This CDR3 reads CASSLGPSQGYDTEAFF. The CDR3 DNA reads TGTGCCAGCAGTTTAGGGCCCTCACAGGGATACGACACTGAAGCTTTCTTT.

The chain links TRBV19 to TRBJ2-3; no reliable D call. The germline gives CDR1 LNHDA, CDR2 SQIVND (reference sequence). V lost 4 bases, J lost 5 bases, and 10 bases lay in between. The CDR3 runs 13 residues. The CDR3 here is CASSNTLVDTQYF. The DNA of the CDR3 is TGTGCCAGTAGTAACACCCTAGTAGATACGCAGTATTTT.

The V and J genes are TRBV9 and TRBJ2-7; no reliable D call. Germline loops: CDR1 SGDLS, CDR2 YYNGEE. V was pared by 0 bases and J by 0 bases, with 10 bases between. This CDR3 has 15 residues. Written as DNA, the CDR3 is TGTGCCAGCAGCGTAGACTCCAAAAGCTCCTACGAGCAGTACTTC. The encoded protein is CASSVDSKSSYEQYF.

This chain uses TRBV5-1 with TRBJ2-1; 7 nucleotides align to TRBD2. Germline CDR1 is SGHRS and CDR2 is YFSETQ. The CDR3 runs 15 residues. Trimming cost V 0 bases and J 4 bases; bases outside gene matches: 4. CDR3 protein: CASSLGGGRYNEQFF. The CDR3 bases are TGCGCCAGCAGCTTGGGGGGGGGAAGATACAATGAGCAGTTCTTC.

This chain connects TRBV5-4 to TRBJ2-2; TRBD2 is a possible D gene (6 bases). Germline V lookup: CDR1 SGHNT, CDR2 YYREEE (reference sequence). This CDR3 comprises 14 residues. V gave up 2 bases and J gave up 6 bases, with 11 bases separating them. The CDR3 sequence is CASSFGGVAGELFF. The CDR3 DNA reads TGTGCCAGCAGCTTCGGGGGAGTCGCCGGGGAGCTGTTTTTT.

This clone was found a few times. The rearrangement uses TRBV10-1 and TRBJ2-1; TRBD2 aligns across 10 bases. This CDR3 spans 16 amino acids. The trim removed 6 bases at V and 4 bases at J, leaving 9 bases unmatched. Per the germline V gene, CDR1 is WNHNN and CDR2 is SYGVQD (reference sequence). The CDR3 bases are TGCGCCAGCAGGCCCCCTCTAGCGGGAGCTTACAATGAGCAGTTCTTC. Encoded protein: CASRPPLAGAYNEQFF.

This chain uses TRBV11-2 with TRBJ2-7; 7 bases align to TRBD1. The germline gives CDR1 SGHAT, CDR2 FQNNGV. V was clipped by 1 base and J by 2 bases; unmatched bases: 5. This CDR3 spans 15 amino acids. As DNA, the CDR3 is TGTGCCAGCAGCTTAGTCTTTCAGGGGGCCTACGAGCAGTACTTC. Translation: CASSLVFQGAYEQYF.

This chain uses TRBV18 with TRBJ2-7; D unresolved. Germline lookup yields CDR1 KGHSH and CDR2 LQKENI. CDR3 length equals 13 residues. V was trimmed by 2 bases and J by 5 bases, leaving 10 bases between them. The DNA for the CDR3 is TGTGCCAGCTCACCAAACGCCCGGGACGAGCAGTACTTC. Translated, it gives CASSPNARDEQYF.

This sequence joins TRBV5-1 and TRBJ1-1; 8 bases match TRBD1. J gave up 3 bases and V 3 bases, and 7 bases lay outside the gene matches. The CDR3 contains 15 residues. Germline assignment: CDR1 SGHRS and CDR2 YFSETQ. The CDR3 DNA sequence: TGCGCCAGCAGCTCCGGTGGACAGGGACACACTGAAGCTTTCTTT. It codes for CASSSGGQGHTEAFF.

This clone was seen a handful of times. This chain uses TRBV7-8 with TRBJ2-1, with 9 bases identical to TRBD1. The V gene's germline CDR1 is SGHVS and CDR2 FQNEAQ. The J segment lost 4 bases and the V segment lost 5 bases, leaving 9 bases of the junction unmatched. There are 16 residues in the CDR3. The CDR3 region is CASSRSGTGIYNEQFF. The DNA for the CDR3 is TGTGCCAGCAGCCGCTCCGGGACAGGGATTTACAATGAGCAGTTCTTC. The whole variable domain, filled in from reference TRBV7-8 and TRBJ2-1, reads GAGVSQSPRYKVAKRGQDVALRCDPISGHVSLFWYQQALGQGPEFLTYFQNEAQLDKSGLPSDRFFAERPEGSVSTLKIQRTQQEDSAVYLCASSRSGTGIYNEQFFGPGTRLTVL.

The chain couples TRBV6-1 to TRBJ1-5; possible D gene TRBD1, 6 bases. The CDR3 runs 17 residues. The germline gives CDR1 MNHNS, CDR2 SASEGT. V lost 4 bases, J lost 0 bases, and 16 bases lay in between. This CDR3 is CASSATGTLVSNQPQHF. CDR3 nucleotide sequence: TGTGCCAGCAGTGCTACCGGGACACTAGTTAGCAATCAGCCCCAGCATTTT.

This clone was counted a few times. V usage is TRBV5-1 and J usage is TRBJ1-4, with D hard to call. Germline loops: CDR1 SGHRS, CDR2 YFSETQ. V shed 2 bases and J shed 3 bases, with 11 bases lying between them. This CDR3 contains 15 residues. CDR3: CASSFGVSANEKLFF. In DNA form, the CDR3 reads TGCGCCAGCAGCTTCGGGGTATCAGCTAATGAAAAACTGTTTTTT. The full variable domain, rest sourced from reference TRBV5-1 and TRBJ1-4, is KAGVTQTPRYLIKTRGQQVTLSCSPISGHRSVSWYQQTPGQGLQFLFEYFSETQRNKGNFPGRFSGRQFSNSRSEMNVSTLELGDSALYLCASSFGVSANEKLFFGSGTQLSVL.

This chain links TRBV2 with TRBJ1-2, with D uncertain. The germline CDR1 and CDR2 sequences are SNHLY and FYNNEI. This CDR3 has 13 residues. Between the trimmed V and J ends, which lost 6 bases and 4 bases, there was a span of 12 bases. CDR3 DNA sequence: TGTGCCAGCAGGTTGCCAGAAAGCTATGGCTACACCTTC. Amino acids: CASRLPESYGYTF.

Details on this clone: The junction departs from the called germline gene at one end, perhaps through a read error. CDR3 region: CASMPRSGRRSYNEQFF. The CDR3 DNA reads TGTGCTAGCATGCCCCGTAGCGGGAGGCGGTCCTACAATGAGCAGTTCTTC. This chain joins TRBV7-7 and TRBJ2-1; the match to TRBD2 covers 10 bases. The CDR3 covers 17 residues. Germline V CDR1 and CDR2: SSHAT, FNYEAQ (reference sequence).

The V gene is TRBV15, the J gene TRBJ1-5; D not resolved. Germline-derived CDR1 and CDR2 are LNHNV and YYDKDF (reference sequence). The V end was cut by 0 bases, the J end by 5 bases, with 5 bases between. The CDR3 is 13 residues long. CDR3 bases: TGTGCCACCAGCAGAGATCCTTATCAGCCCCAGCATTTT. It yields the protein CATSRDPYQPQHF.

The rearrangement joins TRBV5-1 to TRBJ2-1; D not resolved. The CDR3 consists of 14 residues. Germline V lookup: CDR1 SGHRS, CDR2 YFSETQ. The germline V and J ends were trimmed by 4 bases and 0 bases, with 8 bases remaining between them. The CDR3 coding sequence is TGCGCCAGCAGCCCAGGTGGCTCCTACAATGAGCAGTTCTTC. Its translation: CASSPGGSYNEQFF.